The T cell receptor beta chain described here comes from a study of T cells and Merkel cell carcinoma outcomes. Study results and limitations: Repertoire plus T-cell density reportedly predicted Merkel cell carcinoma outcomes.

As concerns this clone: Its cognate antigen is unknown.

This table comes from immunoSEQ multiplex PCR, and its TCRdb copy is limited to in-frame clones, with some not included. The data contain over 15,000 clones, roughly 79% of them singletons. The sequenced sample was tumor tissue from Merkel cell carcinoma. This TCR was recovered from a human donor with Merkel cell carcinoma.

The DNA of the CDR3 is TGTGCCAGAAGCTTGGCCAGGGTGAACACTGAAGCTTTCTTT. Amino acid sequence: CARSLARVNTEAFF. This rearrangement joins TRBV5-3 to TRBJ1-1; possible D gene TRBD1, 5 bases. TRBV5-3 is an ORF for which the function is uncertain. The germline V and J ends were trimmed by 0 bases and 0 bases, with 6 bases remaining between them. The CDR3 has 14 residues.